This T cell receptor beta chain was sequenced for a study of CD8 T cells in ankylosing spondylitis. Note on this clonotype: Antigen: not known.

This CDR3 is built from 15 residues. Unmatched junction bases numbered 6, after V lost 4 bases and J lost 5 bases. CDR1 KGHSH and CDR2 LQKENI come from the germline V gene. By quantitative 5'-RACE with molecular barcodes, the TCR beta libraries were made. TCRdb recomputed calls from the 5' RACE reads with MiXCR, one row per CDR3 protein. The sample yields under 55,000 distinct CDR3 sequences, 6.5% to 9% seen once. Findings and limits, study-wide: Past research had described some motif variants in reactive arthritis synovial fluid and blood. Disease-linked clones bore a CD8+ phenotype, appearing relatively rarely in peripheral blood. A TCR beta motif made of several highly homologous variants seemed typical of ankylosing spondylitis blood.

The clonotype comes from a female donor with ankylosing spondylitis or in good health (not recorded which). The specimen was blood, either unsorted or a sorted T cell fraction (not recorded which). The genes are TRBV18 and TRBJ1-1, with 11 bases that match TRBD1. The CDR3 bases are TGTGCCAGCTCACTGGGGACAGGGGGACTGACTGAAGCTTTCTTT. Its protein is CASSLGTGGLTEAFF.